The source of this TCR beta chain is a study of shared clonotypes between healthy human individuals. Study-level points and caveats: Four donors had about 5% of their naive CD4 clonotypes in common. Non-shared clonotypes had lower generation probabilities than those shared by all four donors.

Among the donors, all were Caucasian adults who lived in Nashville, Tennessee. The table came from immunoSEQ multiplex PCR; TCRdb's copy has only in-frame clones and leaves some out. There are roughly 1 million clones in the sample; about 76% occur only once, and 1.4% lies in the top ten. V was trimmed by 4 bases and J by 2 bases, leaving 8 bases between them. Per germline, CDR1 KGHSH and CDR2 LQKENI. The CDR3 is 13 amino acids. Comments on this clone: Its specificity is not known. Other DNA variants within this sample encode the same CDR3.

The source of this sequence is a man aged 18 to 29 in good health. The sample consisted of memory CD4+ T cells sorted from blood. The subset: CD45RA-negative fraction. The V and J genes are TRBV18 and TRBJ1-2; no firm D call. CDR3 DNA: TGTGCCAGCTCACTTGATCAAAACTATGGCTACACCTTC. It yields the protein CASSLDQNYGYTF.